This T cell receptor (beta chain) was sequenced in a study of cytomegalovirus exposure and HLA in healthy donors. Findings of the study overall: It was confirmed in vitro that a few of the CMV-associated chains were specific for CMV antigens. Across donors, most TCRs were seen rarely, yet some public ones were widespread.

In the PCR, 60 Vbeta and 13 Jbeta primers were used. Data came from immunoSEQ multiplex PCR; TCRdb stores just in-frame clones and leaves some out. The sample lists more than 150,000 clones; 81% were seen once. CDR3 length: 11 amino acids. From germline, CDR1 is DFQATT and CDR2 SNEGSKA (reference sequence). Trimming took off 3 bases at V and 4 bases at J, with 6 bases between the two ends. This clone was seen a handful of times. What it binds is unknown. J is TRBJ1-2 and V is TRBV20-1; D is ambiguous. The clonotype originates from a woman between 18 and 29 years old in good health and CMV-seropositive. Sequencing was performed on PBMCs. The CDR3 loop is CSARILYGYTF. The CDR3 region has the DNA TGCAGTGCTAGGATACTCTATGGCTACACCTTC.